Below are 7 T cell receptor beta chains sequenced from a single sample in a study of cytomegalovirus exposure and HLA in healthy donors. The PCR contained 60 Vbeta and 13 Jbeta primers. Profiling relied on immunoSEQ multiplex PCR, and the TCRdb table lists in-frame clones only, not all of them. The sample lists over 120,000 clones; around 82% were seen once. Sequenced material: PBMCs. Source of these receptors: a female donor in good health and CMV-seronegative.

This chain links TRBV2 with TRBJ2-3; maybe TRBD2 (5 bases). Germline lookup yields CDR1 SNHLY and CDR2 FYNNEI. V lost 4 bases, J lost 8 bases, and 22 bases lay in between. There are 16 residues in the CDR3. The CDR3 nucleotides read TGTGCCAGCAGTGTAGATAAAGATTACCGTGGAGGTACGCAGTATTTT. Translating gives CASSVDKDYRGGTQYF.

This clone has only a few counts. This chain uses TRBV27 with TRBJ2-7; the match to TRBD2 covers 14 bases. The ends lost 1 base at V and 5 bases at J; junction bases unmatched: 4. Germline CDR1 and CDR2: MNHEY and SMNVEV (reference sequence). CDR3 size: 16 residues. In DNA, the CDR3 is TGTGCCAGCAGTTTATTGACTAGCGGGAGGGCAAACGAGCAGTACTTC. Encoded protein: CASSLLTSGRANEQYF.

The rearrangement joins TRBV18 to TRBJ1-5; 9 bases line up with TRBD1. The CDR3 is 15 amino acids. Germline V gene lookup returns CDR1 KGHSH and CDR2 LQKENI. The V and J ends lost 4 bases and 3 bases, in that order; junction bases with no gene match: 4. DNA for the CDR3: TGTGCCAGCTCACAAAGACAGGGGGTCAATCAGCCCCAGCATTTT. Its protein product is CASSQRQGVNQPQHF.

The J gene is TRBJ2-7, the V gene TRBV28; 9 bases map to TRBD2. CDR1 is MDHEN, CDR2 SYDVKM, per germline. The V segment lost 5 bases and the J segment 3 bases; nucleotides outside the gene matches: 5. The CDR3 is made up of 14 amino acids. The CDR3 bases are TGTGCCAGCAGTCTTAGTAGCGGGGGCTACGAGCAGTACTTC. Protein product: CASSLSSGGYEQYF. Supplemented by reference TRBV28 and TRBJ2-7, the full variable domain reads DVKVTQSSRYLVKRTGEKVFLECVQDMDHENMFWYRQDPGLGLRLIYFSYDVKMKEKGDIPEGYSVSREKKERFSLILESASTNQTSMYLCASSLSSGGYEQYFGPGTRLTVT.

This clone was seen a single time. This chain connects TRBV28 to TRBJ2-1; D is perhaps TRBD2 (7 bases). Trimming cost V 2 bases and J 6 bases, with 20 bases left between them. The germline gives CDR1 MDHEN, CDR2 SYDVKM. The CDR3 length is 17 residues. The CDR3 loop reads CASSLDQGRGGRNEQFF. Here the CDR3 DNA reads TGTGCCAGCAGTTTAGATCAGGGGAGGGGAGGACGCAATGAGCAGTTCTTC.

The V and J genes are TRBV27 and TRBJ1-1; perhaps TRBD1 as D (5 bases). V lost 6 bases and J lost 1, with 12 bases in between. Germline CDR1 is MNHEY and CDR2 is SMNVEV (reference sequence). The CDR3 is made up of 14 amino acids. The CDR3 spells CASSRGLKNTEAFF. The DNA for the CDR3 is TGTGCCAGCAGCCGGGGACTGAAGAACACTGAAGCTTTCTTT.

The chain uses TRBV6-1 and TRBJ2-7, with D tentatively TRBD1 (6 bases). Germline CDR1 and CDR2: MNHNS and SASEGT. The length of the CDR3 is 16 residues. V dropped 2 bases and J dropped 3 bases, with 17 bases sitting between them. CDR3 in amino acids: CASSENWGLTGYEQYF. The CDR3 DNA reads TGTGCCAGCAGTGAAAATTGGGGGCTTACTGGCTACGAGCAGTACTTC.